This T cell receptor (beta chain) appears in the sequencing data of a study of patients and donors after allogeneic stem cell transplantation. This clonotype appeared a few times. TCRdb reprocessed the RT-PCR reads via MiXCR and lists one record per CDR3 protein. This sample has roughly 960,000 distinct CDR3 sequences, with roughly 18% found just once. This CDR3 comprises 19 residues. Germline CDR1 MNHNS, CDR2 SASEGT. V gave up 5 bases and J gave up 0 bases; unmatched junction bases: 13. Sequencing input: blood, either unsorted or a sorted T cell fraction (not recorded which). The origin of this receptor is a human donor who was either an allogeneic HSCT recipient or a stem cell or donor lymphocyte infusion donor (not recorded which). It is not recorded whose cells these are; they may come from a transplant donor. This chain joins TRBV6-1 and TRBJ1-5; 10 bases line up with TRBD1. CDR3 sequence reads: CASSPRTGGSLPSNQPQHF. The CDR3 DNA follows: TGTGCCAGCAGTCCGCGGACAGGGGGTTCACTGCCTAGCAATCAGCCCCAGCATTTT.